The 26 T cell receptor beta chains below all came from one sample that was sequenced in a study of blood T cell repertoires in COVID-19 (dated by TCRdb to about 2020). Receptor libraries were prepared by the immunoSEQ multiplex PCR assay. Sourced from immuneACCESS, this table was stored by TCRdb with only in-frame sequences that have V and J called. A share of the clones is absent; for the studies checked, an unresolved V gene accounts for under half, and the remainder has no known explanation. This sample has 150,000 to 200,000 clones in its table, and 70% to 90% of those were observed once. More than 3% of the sample goes to the ten largest clones. Sequenced input: peripheral blood. All receptors derive from a man aged 60 to 69 with acute or convalescent COVID-19.

This clone was recorded once. The rearrangement joins TRBV27 to TRBJ1-6; 8 bases match TRBD1. Germline V gene lookup returns CDR1 MNHEY and CDR2 SMNVEV (reference sequence). CDR3 length: 14 amino acids. The trim removed 4 bases at V and 7 bases at J, leaving 3 bases unmatched. The CDR3 nucleotides read TGTGCCAGCAGTTCCCGGACAGGGAATTCACCCCTCCACTTT. Translation gives CASSSRTGNSPLHF.

This CDR3 is CATSGGAGNQPQHF. CDR3 coding DNA: TGTGCCACCAGTGGGGGAGCTGGCAATCAGCCCCAGCATTTT. V usage is TRBV24-1 and J usage is TRBJ1-5; no clear D gene. Trimming pared 5 bases from V and 2 bases from J, leaving 9 bases between. Germline V gene sequence: CDR1 KGHDR, CDR2 SFDVKD. The CDR3 is 14 amino acids.

This clone was detected once. The chain has TRBV11-3 and TRBJ2-1, with TRBD1 as a possible D gene (5 bases). There are 12 residues in the CDR3. The germline V and J ends were trimmed by 4 bases and 6 bases, with 7 bases remaining between them. The V gene's germline CDR1 is SGHNT and CDR2 YENEEA. CDR3 bases: TGTGCCAGCAGCTGGGGCGGCAATGAGCAGTTCTTC. Amino acids: CASSWGGNEQFF.

The chain employs TRBV28 and TRBJ1-1, with 8 positions matching TRBD1. J was trimmed by 4 bases and V by 5 bases; bases with no gene match: 6. Germline CDR1 and CDR2: MDHEN and SYDVKM. This CDR3 has 14 amino acids. DNA for the CDR3: TGTGCCAGCAGTCCAGGGGACAGGACCACTGAAGCTTTCTTT. Protein product: CASSPGDRTTEAFF.

This clone was seen a handful of times. The V gene is TRBV20-1, the J gene TRBJ1-1; 7 bases map to TRBD1. Germline V gene data show CDR1 as DFQATT and CDR2 as SNEGSKA (reference sequence). The CDR3 runs to 13 residues. V was clipped by 6 bases and J by 10 bases; unmatched bases: 14. The CDR3 protein is CSASDRVSQGAFF. The DNA for the CDR3 is TGCAGTGCAAGTGACAGGGTGTCCCAGGGAGCTTTCTTT.

V usage is TRBV6-5 and J usage is TRBJ2-7; D unclear. This CDR3 comprises 12 residues. Trimming pared 6 bases from V and 0 bases from J, leaving 6 bases between. Per the germline V gene, CDR1 is MNHEY and CDR2 is SVGAGI. CDR3 sequence: CASRANSYEQYF. The CDR3 DNA is TGTGCCAGCAGGGCAAACTCCTACGAGCAGTACTTC.

This clone was seen only once. The V call is TRBV27, the J call TRBJ2-1, with 7 bases matching TRBD2. Germline trimming cut 2 bases from V and 8 bases from J; bases unmatched to any gene: 9. The CDR3 is 15 residues long. Germline V lookup: CDR1 MNHEY, CDR2 SMNVEV (reference sequence). CDR3 amino acids: CASSLLAAFYHEQFF. The CDR3 DNA is TGTGCCAGCAGTTTACTAGCGGCCTTTTACCATGAGCAGTTCTTC.

V gene TRBV6-5 combines with J gene TRBJ2-2; D gene ambiguous. There are 15 residues in the CDR3. With 6 bases removed from V and 7 bases from J, the gap between germline ends came to 18 bases. Per the germline V gene, CDR1 is MNHEY and CDR2 is SVGAGI. CDR3 protein: CASRRDGSWSGELFF. Here the CDR3 DNA reads TGTGCCAGCAGGAGAGATGGGTCGTGGAGCGGGGAGCTGTTTTTT.

The V call is TRBV10-3, the J call TRBJ2-7; TRBD1 is a possible D gene (5 bases). The V and J ends lost 3 bases and 1 base respectively, with 10 bases between them. Germline CDR1 is ENHRY and CDR2 is SYGVKD. The CDR3 spans 14 residues. CDR3 bases: TGTGCCATCAGTGACAGGGTACAGTCCTACGAGCAGTACTTC. Its protein product is CAISDRVQSYEQYF.

The chain has TRBV6-1 and TRBJ2-7; D possibly corresponds to TRBD1 (6 bases). CDR3 size: 14 residues. Trimming removed 1 base from V and 4 bases from J, with 11 bases in between. Germline lookup yields CDR1 MNHNS and CDR2 SASEGT. The CDR3 spells CASSEEQGRYEQYF. The CDR3 nucleotides read TGTGCCAGCAGTGAAGAACAGGGAAGGTACGAGCAGTACTTC.

This sequence joins TRBV5-5 and TRBJ2-5, with unresolved D. V was shortened by 0 bases and J by 0 bases, with 12 bases between the two germline ends. CDR1 is SGHKS, CDR2 YYEKEE, per germline (reference sequence). CDR3 length: 16 residues. CDR3 sequence (DNA): TGTGCCAGCAGCTTGGCACCAGACTTAAACCAAGAGACCCAGTACTTC. Protein product: CASSLAPDLNQETQYF. Based on the CDR3 plus reference TRBV5-5 and TRBJ2-5, the full variable domain is DAGVTQSPTHLIKTRGQQVTLRCSPISGHKSVSWYQQVLGQGPQFIFQYYEKEERGRGNFPDRFSARQFPNYSSELNVNALLLGDSALYLCASSLAPDLNQETQYFGPGTRLLVL.

In this sample, this clone turned up a few times. CDR3 nucleotide sequence: TGTGCCAGTAGGACACCTCGAGGACAGGGGTGGACTGAAGCTTTCTTT. It encodes CASRTPRGQGWTEAFF. This chain joins TRBV19 and TRBJ1-1; 9 positions match TRBD1. V dropped 6 bases and J dropped 5; count of bases not matched to a gene: 13. CDR1 is LNHDA, CDR2 SQIVND, per germline (reference sequence). This CDR3 has 16 amino acids.

This clone was seen only once. The V call is TRBV5-1, the J call TRBJ2-3; TRBD2 is a possible D gene (6 bases). The V gene lost 0 bases and the J gene lost 1 base, with 9 bases spanning the gap. This CDR3 has 15 residues. Germline V lookup: CDR1 SGHRS, CDR2 YFSETQ. The CDR3 DNA follows: TGCGCCAGCAGCTTGGGTGGAGGGGGCACAGATACGCAGTATTTT. This sequence encodes CASSLGGGGTDTQYF.

There are a few counts of this clone. This chain uses TRBV18 with TRBJ2-5; TRBD1 aligns across 10 bases. The V gene end was trimmed by 1 base and the J gene end by 5 bases; junction bases not matched to a gene: 4. Germline loops: CDR1 KGHSH, CDR2 LQKENI. This CDR3 contains 15 residues. CDR3 sequence reads: CASSPRDRGFETQYF. Written as DNA, the CDR3 is TGTGCCAGCTCACCACGGGACAGGGGTTTTGAGACCCAGTACTTC.

About this clone: The junction shows a germline mismatch at one end, possibly a read error. V usage is TRBV7-7 and J usage is TRBJ2-5; 7 nucleotides match TRBD1. CDR1 is SSHAT and CDR2 is FNYEAQ in the germline V gene (reference sequence). The CDR3 loop spans 13 amino acids. CDR3 sequence: CASSLHRGETQYF. In DNA, the CDR3 is TGTGCTAGCAGCTTACACAGGGGAGAGACCCAGTACTTC.

This clone was observed a handful of times. This chain uses TRBV28 with TRBJ2-7; the match to TRBD2 covers 12 bases. Trimming took 7 bases from V and 2 from J; bases not matched to a gene: 15. CDR1 is MDHEN and CDR2 is SYDVKM in the germline V gene. CDR3 length: 18 amino acids. CDR3 protein: CASTNPRTSGIPPYEQYF. The CDR3 nucleotides are TGTGCCAGCACAAACCCCAGGACTAGCGGGATACCACCCTACGAGCAGTACTTC. Full variable domain (missing parts from reference TRBV28 and TRBJ2-7): DVKVTQSSRYLVKRTGEKVFLECVQDMDHENMFWYRQDPGLGLRLIYFSYDVKMKEKGDIPEGYSVSREKKERFSLILESASTNQTSMYLCASTNPRTSGIPPYEQYFGPGTRLTVT.

The chain is built from TRBV2 and TRBJ2-3, with a possible D match to TRBD1 (5 bases). Germline CDR1 and CDR2: SNHLY and FYNNEI. The V end was cut by 4 bases, the J end by 2 bases, with 16 bases between. The CDR3 consists of 16 residues. This CDR3 reads CASSGGTQSFTDTQYF. DNA of the CDR3: TGTGCCAGCAGTGGGGGCACTCAGTCCTTCACAGATACGCAGTATTTT. Using reference TRBV2 and TRBJ2-3 for the parts outside the CDR3, the full variable domain is EPEVTQTPSHQVTQMGQEVILRCVPISNHLYFYWYRQILGQKVEFLVSFYNNEISEKSEIFDDQFSVERPDGSNFTLKIRSTKLEDSAMYFCASSGGTQSFTDTQYFGPGTRLTVL.

The chain links TRBV11-2 to TRBJ2-1; D remains unclear. CDR3 length equals 16 residues. The V gene's germline CDR1 is SGHAT and CDR2 FQNNGV. The ends were cut back, 1 base at V and 5 bases at J, with 15 bases in the middle. The DNA of the CDR3 is TGTGCCAGCAGCTTAGCATACCTACCTCTGCACAATGAGCAGTTCTTC. Residues: CASSLAYLPLHNEQFF.

The chain uses TRBV4-2 and TRBJ2-2, with 9 bases lining up with TRBD1. Germline V gene lookup returns CDR1 LGHNA and CDR2 YNFKEQ. The CDR3 contains 17 residues. The V segment lost 0 bases and the J segment 4 bases; nucleotides outside the gene matches: 6. The CDR3 DNA reads TGTGCCAGCAGCCAAGAACCACAGGGGGCCGGCACCGGGGAGCTGTTTTTT. Its protein product is CASSQEPQGAGTGELFF.

This clone was seen once. CDR3: CASSSGRGHLNTEAFF. CDR3 in DNA: TGCGCCAGCAGCTCGGGCAGGGGACACTTGAACACTGAAGCTTTCTTT. V gene TRBV5-1 combines with J gene TRBJ1-1; TRBD1 is a possible D gene (6 bases). CDR1 is SGHRS, CDR2 YFSETQ, per germline. The ends were cut back, 3 bases at V and 0 bases at J, with 15 bases in the middle. This CDR3 is built from 16 residues.

This chain joins TRBV9 and TRBJ1-1, with a weak D call TRBD1 (5 bases). V gave up 0 bases and J gave up 4 bases, with 13 bases separating them. This CDR3 has 15 residues. Germline V gives CDR1 SGDLS, CDR2 YYNGEE. CDR3 sequence reads: CASSVAVAQGTEAFF. In nucleotides, the CDR3 is TGTGCCAGCAGCGTAGCGGTGGCCCAGGGCACTGAAGCTTTCTTT.

In its sample, this clone was seen once. This chain joins TRBV28 and TRBJ2-3; D might be TRBD2 (6 bases). The CDR3 loop spans 16 amino acids. Trimming took 4 bases from V and 0 from J, leaving 14 bases between them. The germline CDR1 and CDR2 sequences are MDHEN and SYDVKM. The CDR3 DNA reads as TGTGCCAGCAGTTCCAGGCGGGATCTAAGCACAGATACGCAGTATTTT. It translates to CASSSRRDLSTDTQYF.

The J gene is TRBJ2-1, the V gene TRBV7-3; the D is unclear. Per germline, CDR1 SGHTA and CDR2 FQGTGA. CDR3 length: 16 residues. V lost 5 bases to trimming and J lost 1 base, with 15 bases between them. CDR3 sequence reads: CASSQGAASSYNEQFF. Written as DNA, the CDR3 is TGTGCCAGCAGCCAAGGCGCGGCCTCTTCCTACAATGAGCAGTTCTTC.

This chain joins TRBV20-1 and TRBJ2-1; 11 nucleotides agree with TRBD2. CDR1 is DFQATT, CDR2 SNEGSKA, per germline (reference sequence). This CDR3 comprises 15 residues. V lost 3 bases, J lost 0 bases, and 1 base stayed unmatched. CDR3 amino acids: CSASTSGSSYNEQFF. CDR3 coding DNA: TGCAGTGCTAGTACTAGCGGGAGCTCCTACAATGAGCAGTTCTTC.

The gene calls are TRBV19 and TRBJ2-4; D might be TRBD1 (7 bases). Trimming removed 5 bases at V and 6 bases at J, with 11 bases between. The CDR3 spans 13 residues. Looked up from germline, CDR1 is LNHDA and CDR2 is SQIVND (reference sequence). CDR3 in amino acids: CASSPGDRNIQYF. The CDR3 DNA reads TGTGCCAGTAGTCCGGGGGACAGAAACATTCAGTACTTC.

The J gene is TRBJ1-4, the V gene TRBV5-1, with 7 bases identical to TRBD1. There are 16 residues in the CDR3. V gave up 1 base and J gave up 5 bases; unmatched junction bases: 8. From germline, CDR1 is SGHRS and CDR2 YFSETQ. The CDR3 nucleotides are TGCGCCAGCAGCTTGCCTTCCGGGACAGCCAATGAAAAACTGTTTTTT. Translation gives CASSLPSGTANEKLFF.